The T cell receptor beta chain under discussion was sequenced for a study of T cells after posttransplantation cyclophosphamide. Study observations and caveats: Donor-recipient repertoire similarity was low at 1-2 months, rising over year one.

This clone was found many times. The antigen is not known. Clones were read by immunoSEQ multiplex PCR, and TCRdb kept only the in-frame ones, dropping some. This sample includes around 26,000 clones with no singletons; its ten biggest clones take up approximately 4.8%. From germline, CDR1 is SGHNT and CDR2 YYREEE (reference sequence). J was trimmed by 3 bases and V by 3 bases; bases with no gene match: 3. The CDR3 is 14 amino acids. The sequencing sample was made of PBMCs. This sequence originates from a woman between 50 and 59 years old in good health, CMV-negative, and a related stem cell transplant donor. The chain employs TRBV5-4 and TRBJ2-1; 7 bases fit TRBD2. CDR3: CASSYRDYYNEQFF. CDR3 sequence (DNA): TGTGCCAGCAGCTACCGGGACTACTACAATGAGCAGTTCTTC.